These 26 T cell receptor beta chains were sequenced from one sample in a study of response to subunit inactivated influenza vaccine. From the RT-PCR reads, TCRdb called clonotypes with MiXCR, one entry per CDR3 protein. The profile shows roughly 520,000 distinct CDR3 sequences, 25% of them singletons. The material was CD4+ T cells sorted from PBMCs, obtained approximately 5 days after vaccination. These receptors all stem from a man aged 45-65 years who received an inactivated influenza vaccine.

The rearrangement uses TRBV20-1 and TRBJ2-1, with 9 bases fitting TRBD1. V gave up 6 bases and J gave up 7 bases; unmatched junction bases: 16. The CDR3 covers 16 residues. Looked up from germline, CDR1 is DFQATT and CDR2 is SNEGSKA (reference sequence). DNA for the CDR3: TGCAGTGCCGCGGGACAGGGTCGAGCGCAAAGGAATGAGCAGTTCTTC. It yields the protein CSAAGQGRAQRNEQFF.

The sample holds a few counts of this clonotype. CDR3 in amino acids: CASSLTGGSEQFF. The CDR3 region has the DNA TGTGCCAGCAGCTTAACAGGGGGCAGTGAGCAGTTCTTC. This chain uses TRBV11-2 with TRBJ2-1; 9 bases are a match to TRBD1. The ends lost 2 bases at V and 9 bases at J; junction bases unmatched: 2. The CDR3 extends over 13 amino acids. Germline CDR1 and CDR2: SGHAT and FQNNGV.

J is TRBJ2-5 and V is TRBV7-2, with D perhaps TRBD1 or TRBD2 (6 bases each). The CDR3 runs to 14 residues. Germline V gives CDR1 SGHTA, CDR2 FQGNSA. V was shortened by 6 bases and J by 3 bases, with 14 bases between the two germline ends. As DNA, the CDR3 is TGTGCCAGCAGGACGACAGGAGGGGAAGAGACCCAGTACTTC. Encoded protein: CASRTTGGEETQYF.

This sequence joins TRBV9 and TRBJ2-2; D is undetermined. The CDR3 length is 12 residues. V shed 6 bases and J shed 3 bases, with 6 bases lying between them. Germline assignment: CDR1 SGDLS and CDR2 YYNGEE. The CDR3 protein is CASNIDTGELFF. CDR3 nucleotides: TGTGCCAGCAACATAGACACCGGGGAGCTGTTTTTT.

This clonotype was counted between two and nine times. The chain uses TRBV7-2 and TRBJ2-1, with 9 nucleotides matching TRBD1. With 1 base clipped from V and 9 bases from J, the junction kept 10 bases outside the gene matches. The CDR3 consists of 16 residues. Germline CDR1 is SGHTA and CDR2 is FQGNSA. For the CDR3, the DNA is TGTGCCAGCAGCTTAGTTGCGGGACAGGGCAGGGGTGAGCAGTTCTTC. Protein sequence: CASSLVAGQGRGEQFF.

This chain's CDR3 is CASSPQTGNNQPQHF. The CDR3 DNA reads TGTGCCAGCTCACCTCAGACAGGGAACAATCAGCCCCAGCATTTT. The chain carries TRBV18 and TRBJ1-5; 7 bases match TRBD1. V was pared by 3 bases and J by 3 bases, with 5 bases of the junction left unmatched. The CDR3 contains 15 residues. CDR1 and CDR2 from the germline V gene are KGHSH and LQKENI.

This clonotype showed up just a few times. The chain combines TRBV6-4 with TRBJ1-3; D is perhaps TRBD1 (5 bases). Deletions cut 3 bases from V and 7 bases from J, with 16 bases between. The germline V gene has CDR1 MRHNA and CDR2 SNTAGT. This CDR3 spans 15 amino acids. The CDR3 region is CASSERGFSPNTIYF. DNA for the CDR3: TGTGCCAGCAGTGAAAGGGGATTCTCTCCGAACACCATATATTTT.

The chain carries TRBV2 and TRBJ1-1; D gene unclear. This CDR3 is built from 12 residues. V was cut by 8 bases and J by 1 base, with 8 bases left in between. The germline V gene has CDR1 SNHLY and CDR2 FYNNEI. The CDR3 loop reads CASESTNTEAFF. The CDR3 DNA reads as TGTGCCAGCGAAAGTACGAACACTGAAGCTTTCTTT.

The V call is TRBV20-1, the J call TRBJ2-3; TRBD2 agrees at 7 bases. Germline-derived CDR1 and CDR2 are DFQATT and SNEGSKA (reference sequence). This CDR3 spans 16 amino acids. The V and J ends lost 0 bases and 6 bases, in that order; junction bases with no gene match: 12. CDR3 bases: TGCAGTGCTAGAGATCCGGCTAGCGGCAGCCGGGATACGCAGTATTTT. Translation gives CSARDPASGSRDTQYF.

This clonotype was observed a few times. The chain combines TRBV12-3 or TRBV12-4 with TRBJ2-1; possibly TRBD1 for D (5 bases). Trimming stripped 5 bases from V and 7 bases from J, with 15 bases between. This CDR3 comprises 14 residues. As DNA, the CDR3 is TGTGCCAGCAGTCTACGAACCCAGGGTAATGAGCAGTTCTTC. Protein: CASSLRTQGNEQFF.

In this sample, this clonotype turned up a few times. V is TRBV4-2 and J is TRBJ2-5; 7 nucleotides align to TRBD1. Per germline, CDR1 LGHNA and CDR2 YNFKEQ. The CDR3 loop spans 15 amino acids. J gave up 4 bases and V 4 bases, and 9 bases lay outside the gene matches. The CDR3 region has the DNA TGTGCCAGCAGCCGACGACAGGGAGAAGGAGAGACCCAGTACTTC. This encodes CASSRRQGEGETQYF.

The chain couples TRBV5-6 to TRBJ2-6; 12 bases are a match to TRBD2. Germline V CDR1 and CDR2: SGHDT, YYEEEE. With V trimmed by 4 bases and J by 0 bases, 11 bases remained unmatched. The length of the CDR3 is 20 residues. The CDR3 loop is CASSAGLAGLLSSGANVLTF. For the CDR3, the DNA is TGTGCCAGCAGCGCGGGACTAGCGGGTTTACTCAGCTCTGGGGCCAACGTCCTGACTTTC.

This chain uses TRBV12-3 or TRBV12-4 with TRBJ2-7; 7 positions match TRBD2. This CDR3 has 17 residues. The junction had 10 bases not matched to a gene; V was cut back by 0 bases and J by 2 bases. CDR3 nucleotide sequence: TGTGCCAGCAGTTTAGCGCTTGCTAGCGGTGATACCTACGAGCAGTACTTC. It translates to CASSLALASGDTYEQYF.

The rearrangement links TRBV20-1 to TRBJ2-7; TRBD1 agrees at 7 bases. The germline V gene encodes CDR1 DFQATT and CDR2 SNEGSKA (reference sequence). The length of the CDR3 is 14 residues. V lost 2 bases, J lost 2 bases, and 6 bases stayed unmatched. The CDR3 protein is CSARRDSPPYEQYF. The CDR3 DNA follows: TGCAGTGCTAGACGGGACAGCCCCCCCTACGAGCAGTACTTC.

The DNA of the CDR3 is TGTGCCAGCAGTCGGCTCAGGGGCCTCGGGGCCAACGTCCTGACTTTC. Protein: CASSRLRGLGANVLTF. The V gene is TRBV6-1, the J gene TRBJ2-6, with a possible D match to TRBD1 (6 bases). The CDR3 covers 16 residues. With 5 bases removed from V and 4 bases from J, the gap between germline ends came to 15 bases. Germline values: CDR1 MNHNS, CDR2 SASEGT.

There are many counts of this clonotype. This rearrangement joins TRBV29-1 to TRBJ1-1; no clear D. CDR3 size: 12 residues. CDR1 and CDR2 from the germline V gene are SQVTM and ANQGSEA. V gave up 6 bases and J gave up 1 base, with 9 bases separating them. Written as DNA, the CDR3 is TGCAGCGTGAAGGATTGGAACACTGAAGCTTTCTTT. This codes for CSVKDWNTEAFF.

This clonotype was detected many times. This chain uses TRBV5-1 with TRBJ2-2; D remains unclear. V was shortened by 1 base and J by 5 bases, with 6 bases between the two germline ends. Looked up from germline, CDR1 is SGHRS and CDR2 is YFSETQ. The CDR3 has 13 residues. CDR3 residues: CASSLYATGELFF. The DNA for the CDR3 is TGCGCCAGCAGCTTGTATGCGACCGGGGAGCTGTTTTTT.

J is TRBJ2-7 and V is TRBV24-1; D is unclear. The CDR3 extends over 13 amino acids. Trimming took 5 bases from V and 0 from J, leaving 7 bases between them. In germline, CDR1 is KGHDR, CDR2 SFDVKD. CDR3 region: CATSAPSSYEQYF. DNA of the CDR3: TGTGCCACCAGTGCTCCAAGCTCCTACGAGCAGTACTTC.

The CDR3 DNA is TGCGCCAGCAGCCAAGAGCGTCGGGTCACAAGCATTCAGTACTTC. It translates to CASSQERRVTSIQYF. V gene TRBV4-3 combines with J gene TRBJ2-4; D is ambiguous. Trimming shortened V by 0 bases and J by 9 bases, and 15 bases separated the two germline ends. Germline CDR1 LGHNA, CDR2 YSLEER. The CDR3 contains 15 residues.

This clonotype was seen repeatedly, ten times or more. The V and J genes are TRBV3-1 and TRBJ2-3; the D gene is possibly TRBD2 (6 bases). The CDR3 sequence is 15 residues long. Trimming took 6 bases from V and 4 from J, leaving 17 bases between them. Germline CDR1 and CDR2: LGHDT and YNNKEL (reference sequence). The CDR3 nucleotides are TGTGCCAGCAGTCGACGGAGGGGAGGAGCAGATACGCAGTATTTT. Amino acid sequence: CASSRRRGGADTQYF.

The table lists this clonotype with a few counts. The CDR3 region has the DNA TGCGCCAGCAGCCGGAATATAGCCGGGACAGCAAAAGAGACCCAGTACTTC. Its protein product is CASSRNIAGTAKETQYF. This chain uses TRBV4-1 with TRBJ2-5; 7 positions match TRBD1. Per germline, CDR1 MGHRA and CDR2 YSYEKL. There are 17 residues in the CDR3. The trim removed 4 bases at V and 3 bases at J, leaving 14 bases unmatched.

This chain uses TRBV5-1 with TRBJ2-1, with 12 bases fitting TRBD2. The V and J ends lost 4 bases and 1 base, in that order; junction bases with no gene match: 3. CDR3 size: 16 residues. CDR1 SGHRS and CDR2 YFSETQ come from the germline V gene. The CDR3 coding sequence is TGCGCCAGCAGCGCGGGGACTAGCGGGTCCTACAATGAGCAGTTCTTC. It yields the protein CASSAGTSGSYNEQFF.

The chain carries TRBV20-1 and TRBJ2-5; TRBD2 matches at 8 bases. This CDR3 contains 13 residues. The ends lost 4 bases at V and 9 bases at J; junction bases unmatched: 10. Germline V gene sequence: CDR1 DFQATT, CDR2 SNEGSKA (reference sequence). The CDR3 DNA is TGCAGTGCTATCTCGGGGGGGGCGGCGTCCCAGTACTTC. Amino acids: CSAISGGAASQYF.

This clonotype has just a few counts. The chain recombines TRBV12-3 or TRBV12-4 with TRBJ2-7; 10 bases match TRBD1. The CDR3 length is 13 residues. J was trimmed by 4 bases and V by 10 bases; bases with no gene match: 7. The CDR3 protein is CATSRTGGYEQYF. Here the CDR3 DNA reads TGTGCCACCAGCCGGACAGGGGGGTACGAGCAGTACTTC.

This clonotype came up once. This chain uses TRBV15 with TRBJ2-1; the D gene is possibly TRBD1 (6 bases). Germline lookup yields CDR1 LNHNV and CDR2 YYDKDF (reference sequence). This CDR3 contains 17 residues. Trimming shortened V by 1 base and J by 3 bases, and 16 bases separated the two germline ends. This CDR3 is CATSRGFRGSDYNEQFF. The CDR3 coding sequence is TGTGCCACCAGCAGAGGGTTTAGGGGGAGCGACTACAATGAGCAGTTCTTC. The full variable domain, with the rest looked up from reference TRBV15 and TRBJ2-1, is DAMVIQNPRYQVTQFGKPVTLSCSQTLNHNVMYWYQQKSSQAPKLLFHYYDKDFNNEADTPDNFQSRRPNTSFCFLDIRSPGLGDTAMYLCATSRGFRGSDYNEQFFGPGTRLTVL.

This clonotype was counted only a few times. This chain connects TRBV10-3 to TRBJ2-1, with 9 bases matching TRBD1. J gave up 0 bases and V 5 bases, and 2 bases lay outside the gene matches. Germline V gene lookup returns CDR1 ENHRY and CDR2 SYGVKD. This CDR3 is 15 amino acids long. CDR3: CAISQDRGSYNEQFF. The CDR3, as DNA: TGTGCCATCAGTCAGGACAGGGGCTCCTACAATGAGCAGTTCTTC.